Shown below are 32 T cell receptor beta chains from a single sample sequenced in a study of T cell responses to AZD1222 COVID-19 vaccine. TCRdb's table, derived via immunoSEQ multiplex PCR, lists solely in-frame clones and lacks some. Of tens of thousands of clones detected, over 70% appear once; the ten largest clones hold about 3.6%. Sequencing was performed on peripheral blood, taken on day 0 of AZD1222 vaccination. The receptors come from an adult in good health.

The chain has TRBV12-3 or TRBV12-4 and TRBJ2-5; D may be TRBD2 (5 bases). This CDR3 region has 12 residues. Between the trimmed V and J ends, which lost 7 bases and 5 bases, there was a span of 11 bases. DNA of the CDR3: TGTGCCAGCAACTTCGCGGGCGAGACCCAGTACTTC. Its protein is CASNFAGETQYF.

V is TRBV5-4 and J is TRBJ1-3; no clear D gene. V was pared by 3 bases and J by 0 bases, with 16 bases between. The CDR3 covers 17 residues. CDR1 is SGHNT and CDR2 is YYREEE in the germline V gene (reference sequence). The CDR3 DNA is TGTGCCAGCAGCTCCCACACGACGGGGAGCTCTGGAAACACCATATATTTT. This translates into CASSSHTTGSSGNTIYF.

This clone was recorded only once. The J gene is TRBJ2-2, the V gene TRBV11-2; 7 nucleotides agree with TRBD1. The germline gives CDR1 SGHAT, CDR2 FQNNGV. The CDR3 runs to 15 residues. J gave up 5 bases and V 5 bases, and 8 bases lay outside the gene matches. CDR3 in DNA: TGTGCCAGCAGCCCCGGGACAGTATGGACCGGGGAGCTGTTTTTT. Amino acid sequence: CASSPGTVWTGELFF.

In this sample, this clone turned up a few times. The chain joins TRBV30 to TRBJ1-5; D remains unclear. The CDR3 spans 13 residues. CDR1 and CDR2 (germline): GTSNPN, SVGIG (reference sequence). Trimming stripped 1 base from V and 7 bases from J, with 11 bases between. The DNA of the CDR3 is TGTGCCTGGAGTGGGACGTCTTCCCAGCCCCAGCATTTT. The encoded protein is CAWSGTSSQPQHF.

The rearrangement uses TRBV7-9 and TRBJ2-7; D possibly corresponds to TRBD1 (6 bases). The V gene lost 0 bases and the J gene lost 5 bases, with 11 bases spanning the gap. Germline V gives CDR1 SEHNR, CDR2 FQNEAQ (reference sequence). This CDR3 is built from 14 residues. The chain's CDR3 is CASSLAQGVHEQYF. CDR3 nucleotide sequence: TGTGCCAGCAGCTTAGCACAGGGAGTCCACGAGCAGTACTTC.

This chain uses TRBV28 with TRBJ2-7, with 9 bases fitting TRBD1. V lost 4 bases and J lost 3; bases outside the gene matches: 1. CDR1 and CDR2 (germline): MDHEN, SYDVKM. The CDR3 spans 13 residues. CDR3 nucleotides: TGTGCCAGCAGTTCGGGACAGGGCTACGAGCAGTACTTC. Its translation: CASSSGQGYEQYF.

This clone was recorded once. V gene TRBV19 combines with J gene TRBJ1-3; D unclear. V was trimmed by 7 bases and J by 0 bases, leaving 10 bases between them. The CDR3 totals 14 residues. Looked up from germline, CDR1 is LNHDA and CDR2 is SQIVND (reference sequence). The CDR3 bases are TGTGCCAGTAAGTGGGCGGACTCTGGAAACACCATATATTTT. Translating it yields CASKWADSGNTIYF. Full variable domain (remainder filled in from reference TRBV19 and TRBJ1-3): DGGITQSPKYLFRKEGQNVTLSCEQNLNHDAMYWYRQDPGQGLRLIYYSQIVNDFQKGDIAEGYSVSREKKESFPLTVTSAQKNPTAFYLCASKWADSGNTIYFGEGSWLTVV.

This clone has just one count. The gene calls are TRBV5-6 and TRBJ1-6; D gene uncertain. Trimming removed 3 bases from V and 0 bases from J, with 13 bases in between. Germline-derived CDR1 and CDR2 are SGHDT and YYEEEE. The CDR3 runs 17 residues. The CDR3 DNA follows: TGTGCCAGCAGCTCTTTGGAAGAGCCCTCCTATAATTCACCCCTCCACTTT. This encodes CASSSLEEPSYNSPLHF. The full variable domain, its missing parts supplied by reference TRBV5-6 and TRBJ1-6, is DAGVTQSPTHLIKTRGQQVTLRCSPKSGHDTVSWYQQALGQGPQFIFQYYEEEERQRGNFPDRFSGHQFPNYSSELNVNALLLGDSALYLCASSSLEEPSYNSPLHFGNGTRLTVT.

In DNA, the CDR3 is TGTGCCACCAGGGCAGGGACCTCATGGACCAATGAGCAGTTCTTC. This encodes CATRAGTSWTNEQFF. The chain couples TRBV24-1 to TRBJ2-1; D tentatively fits TRBD1 or TRBD2 (5 bases each). The CDR3 runs 15 residues. V was clipped by 7 bases and J by 6 bases, with 18 bases between them. CDR1 and CDR2 from the germline V gene are KGHDR and SFDVKD.

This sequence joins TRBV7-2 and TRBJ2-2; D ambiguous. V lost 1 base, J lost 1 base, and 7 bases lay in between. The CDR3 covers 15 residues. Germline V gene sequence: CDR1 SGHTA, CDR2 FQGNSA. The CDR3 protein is CASSLGRLNTGELFF. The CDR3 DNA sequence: TGTGCCAGCAGCTTAGGACGCCTGAACACCGGGGAGCTGTTTTTT.

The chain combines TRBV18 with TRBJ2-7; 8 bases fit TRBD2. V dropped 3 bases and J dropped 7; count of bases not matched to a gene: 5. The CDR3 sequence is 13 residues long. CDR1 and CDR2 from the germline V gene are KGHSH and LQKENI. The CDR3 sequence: CASSPASSGEQYF. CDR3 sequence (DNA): TGTGCCAGCTCACCGGCATCTAGCGGGGAGCAGTACTTC.

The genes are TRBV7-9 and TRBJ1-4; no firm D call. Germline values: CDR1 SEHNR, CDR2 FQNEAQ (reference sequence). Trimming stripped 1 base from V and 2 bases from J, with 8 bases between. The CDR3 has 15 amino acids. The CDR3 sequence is CASSLERETNEKLFF. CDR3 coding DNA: TGTGCCAGCAGCTTAGAGAGGGAGACTAATGAAAAACTGTTTTTT.

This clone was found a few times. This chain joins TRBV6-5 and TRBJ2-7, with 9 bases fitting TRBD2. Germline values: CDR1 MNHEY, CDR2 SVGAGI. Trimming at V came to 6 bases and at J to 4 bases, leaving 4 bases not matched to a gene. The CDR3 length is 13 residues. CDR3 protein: CASRAGLAYEQYF. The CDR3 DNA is TGTGCCAGCAGAGCGGGACTAGCTTACGAGCAGTACTTC.

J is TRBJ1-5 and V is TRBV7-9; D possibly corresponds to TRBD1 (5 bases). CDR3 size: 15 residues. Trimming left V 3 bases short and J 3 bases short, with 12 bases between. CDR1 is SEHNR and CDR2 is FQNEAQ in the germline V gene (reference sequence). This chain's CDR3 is CASSFDSGTNQPQHF. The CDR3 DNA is TGTGCCAGCAGCTTCGACTCAGGGACCAATCAGCCCCAGCATTTT.

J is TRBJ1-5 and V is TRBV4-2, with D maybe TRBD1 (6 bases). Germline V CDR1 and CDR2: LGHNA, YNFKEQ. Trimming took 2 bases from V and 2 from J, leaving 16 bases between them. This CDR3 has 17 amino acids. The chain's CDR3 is CASSQQRGAEGNQPQHF. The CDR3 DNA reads TGTGCCAGCAGCCAACAAAGGGGGGCCGAGGGCAATCAGCCCCAGCATTTT.

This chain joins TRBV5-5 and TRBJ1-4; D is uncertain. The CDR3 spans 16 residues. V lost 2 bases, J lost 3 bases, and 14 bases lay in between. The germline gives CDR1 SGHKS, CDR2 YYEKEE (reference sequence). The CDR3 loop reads CASSLPNFAANEKLFF. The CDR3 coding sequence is TGTGCCAGCAGCTTACCCAACTTCGCGGCTAATGAAAAACTGTTTTTT.

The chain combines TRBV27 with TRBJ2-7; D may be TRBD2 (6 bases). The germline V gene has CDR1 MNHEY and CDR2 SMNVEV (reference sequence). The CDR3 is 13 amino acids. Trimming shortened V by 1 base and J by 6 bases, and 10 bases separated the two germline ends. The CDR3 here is CASSLFGGLEQYF. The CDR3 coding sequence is TGTGCCAGCAGTTTATTCGGAGGGCTCGAGCAGTACTTC.

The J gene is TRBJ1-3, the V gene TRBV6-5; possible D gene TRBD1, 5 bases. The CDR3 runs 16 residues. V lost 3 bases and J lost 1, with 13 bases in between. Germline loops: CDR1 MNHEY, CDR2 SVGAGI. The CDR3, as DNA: TGTGCCAGCAGTTATTCCGGGGGAAGTTCTGGAAACACCATATATTTT. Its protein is CASSYSGGSSGNTIYF.

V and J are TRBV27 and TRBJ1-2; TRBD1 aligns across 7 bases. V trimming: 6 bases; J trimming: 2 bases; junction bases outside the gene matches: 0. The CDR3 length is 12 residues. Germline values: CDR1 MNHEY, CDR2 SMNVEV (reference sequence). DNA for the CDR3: TGTGCCAGCAGGACAGGGAACTATGGCTACACCTTC. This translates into CASRTGNYGYTF.

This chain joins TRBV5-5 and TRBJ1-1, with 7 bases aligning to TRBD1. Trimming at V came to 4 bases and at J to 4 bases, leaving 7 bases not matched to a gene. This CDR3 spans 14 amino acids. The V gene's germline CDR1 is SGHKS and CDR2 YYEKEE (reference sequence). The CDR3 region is CASSARGVRTEAFF. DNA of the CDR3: TGTGCCAGCAGCGCCAGGGGGGTGCGCACTGAAGCTTTCTTT. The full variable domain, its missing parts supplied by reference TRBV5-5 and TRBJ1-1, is DAGVTQSPTHLIKTRGQQVTLRCSPISGHKSVSWYQQVLGQGPQFIFQYYEKEERGRGNFPDRFSARQFPNYSSELNVNALLLGDSALYLCASSARGVRTEAFFGQGTRLTVV.

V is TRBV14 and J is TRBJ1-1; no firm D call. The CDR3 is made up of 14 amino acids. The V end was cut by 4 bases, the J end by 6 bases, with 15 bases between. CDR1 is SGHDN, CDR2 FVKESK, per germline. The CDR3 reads CASSRKELFSEAFF. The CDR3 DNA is TGTGCCAGCAGCCGGAAGGAGCTTTTCTCTGAAGCTTTCTTT.

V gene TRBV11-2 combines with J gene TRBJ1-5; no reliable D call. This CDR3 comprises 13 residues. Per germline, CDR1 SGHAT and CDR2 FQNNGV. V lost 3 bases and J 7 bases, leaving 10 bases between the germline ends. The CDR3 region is CASSLSDRQPQHF. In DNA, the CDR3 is TGTGCCAGCAGCTTGAGCGATCGACAGCCCCAGCATTTT. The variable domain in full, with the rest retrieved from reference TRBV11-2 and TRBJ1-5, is EAGVAQSPRYKIIEKRQSVAFWCNPISGHATLYWYQQILGQGPKLLIQFQNNGVVDDSQLPKDRFSAERLKGVDSTLKIQPAKLEDSAVYLCASSLSDRQPQHFGDGTRLSIL.

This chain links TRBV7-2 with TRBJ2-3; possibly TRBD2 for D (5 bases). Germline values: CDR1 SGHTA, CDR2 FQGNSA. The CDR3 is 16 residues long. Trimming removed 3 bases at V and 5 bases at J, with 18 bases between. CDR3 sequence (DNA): TGTGCCAGCAGCTTTGGACTGTTGGGTGGGATAGATACGCAGTATTTT. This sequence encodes CASSFGLLGGIDTQYF.

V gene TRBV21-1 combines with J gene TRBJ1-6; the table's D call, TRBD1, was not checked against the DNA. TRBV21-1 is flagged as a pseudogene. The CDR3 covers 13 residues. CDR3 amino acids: CATPRQLNSPLHF. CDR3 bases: TGTGCCACCCCCCGCCAGTTGAATTCACCCCTCCACTTT.

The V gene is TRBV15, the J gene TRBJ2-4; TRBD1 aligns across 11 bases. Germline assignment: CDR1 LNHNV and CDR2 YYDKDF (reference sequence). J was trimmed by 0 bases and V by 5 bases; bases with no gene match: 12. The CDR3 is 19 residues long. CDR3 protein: CATSPRGTGGGIAKNIQYF. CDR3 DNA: TGTGCCACCAGCCCGCGGGGGACAGGGGGTGGGATAGCCAAAAACATTCAGTACTTC.

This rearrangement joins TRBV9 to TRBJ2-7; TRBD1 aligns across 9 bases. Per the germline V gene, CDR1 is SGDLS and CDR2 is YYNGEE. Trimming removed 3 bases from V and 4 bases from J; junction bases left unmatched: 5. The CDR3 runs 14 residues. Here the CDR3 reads CASSATGGTYEQYF. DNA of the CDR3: TGTGCCAGCAGCGCGACAGGGGGGACTTACGAGCAGTACTTC.

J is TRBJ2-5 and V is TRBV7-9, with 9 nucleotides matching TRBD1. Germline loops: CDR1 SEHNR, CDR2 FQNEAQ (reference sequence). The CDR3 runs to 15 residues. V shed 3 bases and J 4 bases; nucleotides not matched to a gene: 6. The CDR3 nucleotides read TGTGCCAGCAGCTTCGGGACAGGGTATGGAGAGACCCAGTACTTC. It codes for CASSFGTGYGETQYF.

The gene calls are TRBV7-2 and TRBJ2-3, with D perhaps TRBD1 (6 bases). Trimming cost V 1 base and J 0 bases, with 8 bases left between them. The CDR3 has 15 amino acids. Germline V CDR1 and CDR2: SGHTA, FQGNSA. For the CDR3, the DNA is TGTGCCAGCAGCTTAGTAAGGGGGAGCACAGATACGCAGTATTTT. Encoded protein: CASSLVRGSTDTQYF.

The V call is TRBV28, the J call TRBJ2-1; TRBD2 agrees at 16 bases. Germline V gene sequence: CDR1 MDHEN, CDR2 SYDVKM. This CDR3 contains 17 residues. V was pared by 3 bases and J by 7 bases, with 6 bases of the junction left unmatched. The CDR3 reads CASSLGTSGGATNEQFF. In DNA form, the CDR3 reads TGTGCCAGCAGTTTGGGGACTAGCGGGGGGGCCACGAATGAGCAGTTCTTC.

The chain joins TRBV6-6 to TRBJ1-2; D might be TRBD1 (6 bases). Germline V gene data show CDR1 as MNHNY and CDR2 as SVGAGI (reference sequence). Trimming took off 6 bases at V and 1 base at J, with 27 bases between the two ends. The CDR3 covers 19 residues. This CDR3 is CASRRPAGAGGSLNYGYTF. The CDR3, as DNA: TGTGCCAGCAGACGACCCGCGGGGGCCGGGGGGTCACTTAACTATGGCTACACCTTC.

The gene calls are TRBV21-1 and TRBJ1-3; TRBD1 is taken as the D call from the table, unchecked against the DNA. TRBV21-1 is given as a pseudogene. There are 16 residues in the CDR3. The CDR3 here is CASSKGRQGIGNTIYF. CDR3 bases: TGTGCCAGCAGCAAAGGCCGACAGGGAATTGGAAACACCATATATTTT.

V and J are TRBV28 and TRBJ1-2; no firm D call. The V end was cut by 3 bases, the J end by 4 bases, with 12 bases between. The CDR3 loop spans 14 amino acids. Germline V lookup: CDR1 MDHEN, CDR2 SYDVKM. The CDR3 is CASSLPTGFYGYTF. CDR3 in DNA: TGTGCCAGCAGTTTGCCCACGGGGTTCTATGGCTACACCTTC.